Listed below are T cell receptor beta chains from one sample, sequenced in a study of blood T cell repertoires in COVID-19. Profiled with immunoSEQ multiplex PCR; TCRdb holds only in-frame clones, not every one. The sample consists of under 95,000 clones, around 82% of them appearing once. The sample comprised peripheral blood. Every receptor here comes from a woman of 80 years or more with COVID-19, enrolled during active disease. CDR3s include the opening cysteine and the closing phenylalanine or tryptophan. The D gene is left open where the match is weak. A row's size may be missing; if present it is once, few, many or a size class.

j_call | clone_size | d_call | v_call | cdr3_aa | cdr3_nt
TRBJ2-5 | . | TRBD1 | TRBV15 | CATSPDGTGAETQYF | TGTGCCACCAGCCCAGATGGGACAGGGGCTGAGACCCAGTACTTC
TRBJ1-5 | few | . | TRBV5-1 | CASSLAPNQPQHF | TGCGCCAGCAGCTTGGCCCCGAATCAGCCCCAGCATTTT
TRBJ1-2 | . | . | TRBV19 | CASTPEGSYGYTF | TGTGCCAGTACCCCAGAGGGCTCCTATGGCTACACCTTC
TRBJ1-5 | . | . | TRBV18 | CASSLGQASNQPQHF | TGTGCCAGCTCACTCGGACAAGCGAGCAATCAGCCCCAGCATTTT
TRBJ2-3 | . | . | TRBV6-5 | CASRDLGDTQYF | TGTGCCAGCAGGGATTTGGGCGATACGCAGTATTTT
TRBJ2-2 | . | TRBD1 | TRBV18 | CASSLTGGGNTGELFF | TGTGCCAGCTCCCTTACAGGGGGCGGGAACACCGGGGAGCTGTTTTTT
TRBJ2-5 | . | TRBD2 | TRBV19 | CASSIKRGLGETQYF | TGTGCCAGTAGTATAAAGCGGGGCCTAGGAGAGACCCAGTACTTC
TRBJ2-7 | . | TRBD2 | TRBV6-5 | CASSYSGLAGSEQYF | TGTGCCAGCAGTTACTCGGGTCTAGCGGGGTCCGAGCAGTACTTC
TRBJ1-2 | . | . | TRBV7-2 | CASSSKTGGYGYTF | TGTGCCAGCAGTTCAAAGACGGGAGGCTATGGCTACACCTTC
TRBJ1-2 | few | . | TRBV18 | CASSPPAGVDYGYTF | TGTGCCAGCTCACCACCGGCGGGCGTTGACTATGGCTACACCTTC
TRBJ2-7 | . | . | TRBV24-1 | CATEDRITYEQYF | TGTGCCACCGAGGACAGAATTACCTACGAGCAGTACTTC
TRBJ1-5 | . | . | TRBV27 | CASSLLGEVGFQPQHF | TGTGCCAGCAGTTTATTGGGGGAGGTAGGTTTTCAGCCCCAGCATTTT
TRBJ1-3 | . | . | TRBV4-2 | CASSQDLGQLTIYF | TGTGCCAGCAGCCAAGATCTAGGACAGCTCACCATATATTTT
TRBJ2-1 | . | TRBD1 | TRBV28 | CASSTDRGLYNEQFF | TGTGCCAGCAGTACGGACAGGGGACTCTACAATGAGCAGTTCTTC
TRBJ1-4 | . | TRBD1 | TRBV10-3 | CATRGGQGGNEKLFF | TGTGCCACACGAGGGGGACAGGGGGGCAATGAAAAACTGTTTTTT
TRBJ2-7 | . | TRBD1 | TRBV6-5 | CASRRTGGHNEQYF | TGTGCCAGCAGAAGGACAGGGGGCCACAACGAGCAGTACTTC
TRBJ2-5 | . | . | TRBV1 | CTSSQVSSGQETQYF | TGCACCAGCAGCCAAGTCTCTAGCGGACAAGAGACCCAGTACTTC
TRBJ2-7 | . | TRBD1 | TRBV15 | CATSRGDRGPYEQYF | TGTGCCACCAGCAGAGGGGACAGGGGGCCCTACGAGCAGTACTTC
TRBJ1-1 | . | . | TRBV27 | CASSLLGGGETEAFF | TGTGCCAGCAGTTTATTAGGAGGGGGGGAGACTGAAGCTTTCTTT
TRBJ2-5 | . | . | TRBV25-1 | CASSLTGTVKTQYF | TGTGCCAGCAGCCTTACAGGGACGGTAAAGACCCAGTACTTC
TRBJ1-2 | . | . | TRBV5-5 | CASSLAVRGPGGYTF | TGTGCCAGCAGCTTGGCCGTCAGGGGCCCTGGGGGCTACACCTTC
TRBJ2-7 | . | TRBD2 | TRBV7-6 | CASSLTRLAGRTYEQYF | TGTGCCAGCAGCTTAACTAGACTAGCGGGCCGAACCTACGAGCAGTACTTC
TRBJ2-1 | . | . | TRBV7-8 | CASSLGFSGDSRTEPYNEQFF | TGTGCCAGCAGCTTAGGATTCTCAGGGGATTCCCGAACCGAACCGTACAATGAGCAGTTCTTC
TRBJ2-7 | . | . | TRBV4-1 | CASSQEMASDYYEQYF | TGCGCCAGCAGCCAAGAAATGGCTAGCGACTACTACGAGCAGTACTTC
TRBJ2-7 | . | TRBD1 | TRBV12-3/TRBV12-4 | CASSRDRVIEQYF | TGTGCCAGCAGTCGGGACAGGGTTATCGAGCAGTACTTC
TRBJ1-4 | . | . | TRBV6-5 | CASNGHSNEKLFF | TGTGCCAGCAATGGACACAGTAATGAAAAACTGTTTTTT
TRBJ2-3 | . | . | TRBV28 | CASSLATDTQYF | TGTGCCAGCAGCCTAGCCACAGATACGCAGTATTTT
TRBJ1-5 | few | . | TRBV28 | CASAGFGNQPQHF | TGTGCCAGCGCAGGGTTCGGCAATCAGCCCCAGCATTTT
TRBJ2-7 | . | TRBD1 | TRBV7-2 | CASSKPGQLSAYEQYF | TGTGCCAGCAGCAAGCCGGGACAGCTTAGCGCCTACGAGCAGTACTTC
TRBJ1-3 | . | . | TRBV19 | CASSRGQGQNTIYF | TGTGCCAGTAGTCGAGGACAAGGGCAGAACACCATATATTTT
TRBJ2-7 | . | . | TRBV12-1 | CASSTTGSSYEQYF | TGTGCCAGCAGCACCACGGGATCCTCTTACGAGCAGTACTTC
TRBJ1-4 | . | TRBD1 | TRBV4-1 | CASSQGQGRKLFF | TGCGCCAGCAGCCAGGGACAGGGAAGGAAACTGTTTTTT
TRBJ2-4 | . | . | TRBV7-2 | CASSSKNIQYF | TGTGCCAGCAGCTCTAAAAACATTCAGTACTTC
TRBJ2-7 | . | . | TRBV12-3/TRBV12-4 | CASSSIYHEQYF | TGTGCCAGCAGTTCTATATACCACGAGCAGTACTTC
TRBJ1-2 | . | . | TRBV29-1 | CSVEDGGGSFNGYTF | TGCAGCGTTGAAGATGGCGGGGGGAGCTTCAATGGCTACACCTTC
TRBJ2-1 | . | . | TRBV21-1 | CASSKSGQPQQFF | TGTGCCAGCAGCAAATCAGGACAGCCCCAGCAGTTCTTC
TRBJ2-7 | . | TRBD1 | TRBV6-5 | CASTGQGQYEQYF | TGTGCCAGCACCGGACAGGGACAGTACGAGCAGTACTTC
TRBJ2-7 | . | . | TRBV5-1 | CASSGEPPTYEQYF | TGCGCCAGCAGTGGGGAGCCCCCCACCTACGAGCAGTACTTC
TRBJ2-1 | . | TRBD1 | TRBV6-2/TRBV6-3 | CASSLGQGGFNEQFF | TGTGCCAGCAGTTTGGGACAGGGTGGTTTCAATGAGCAGTTCTTC
TRBJ1-1 | . | . | TRBV29-1 | CSVEDRSLGGAFF | TGCAGCGTTGAAGATAGGAGTTTGGGGGGAGCTTTCTTT
TRBJ2-2 | few | TRBD2 | TRBV7-2 | CASSILAGGLGTGELFF | TGTGCCAGCAGCATCCTAGCGGGGGGGCTGGGCACCGGGGAGCTGTTTTTT